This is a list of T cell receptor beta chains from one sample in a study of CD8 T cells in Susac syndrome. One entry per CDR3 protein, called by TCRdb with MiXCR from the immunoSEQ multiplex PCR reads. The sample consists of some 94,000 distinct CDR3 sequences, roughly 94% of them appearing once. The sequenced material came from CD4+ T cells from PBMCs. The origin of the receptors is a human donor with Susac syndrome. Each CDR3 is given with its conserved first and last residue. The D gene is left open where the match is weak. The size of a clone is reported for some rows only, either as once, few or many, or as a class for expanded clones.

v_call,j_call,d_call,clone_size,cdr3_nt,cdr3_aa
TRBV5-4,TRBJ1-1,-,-,TGTGCCAGCAGCTTGAACCAGCAAGCTTTCTTT,CASSLNQQAFF
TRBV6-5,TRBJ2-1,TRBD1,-,TGTGCCAGCAGTTACATGGGACAGGGTGCCCGCAATGAGCAGTTCTTC,CASSYMGQGARNEQFF
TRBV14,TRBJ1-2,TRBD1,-,TGTGCCAGCAGCCGACAGGGCACGGATGGCTACACCTTC,CASSRQGTDGYTF
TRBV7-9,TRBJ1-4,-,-,TGTGCCAGCAGCTTAACCCGGGGTGATGAAAAACTGTTTTTT,CASSLTRGDEKLFF
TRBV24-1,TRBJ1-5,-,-,TGTGCCACCAGTGATGGGAGACTCCCGAATCAGCCCCAGCATTTT,CATSDGRLPNQPQHF
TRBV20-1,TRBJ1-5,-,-,TGCAGTGCTAGAGTTACCGGGCGGAGTTGGCAGCCCCAGCATTTT,CSARVTGRSWQPQHF
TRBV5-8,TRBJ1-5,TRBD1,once,TGTGCCAGCAGCTTGGTGGCAGGGGGCATTAGGAATCAGCCCCAGCATTTT,CASSLVAGGIRNQPQHF
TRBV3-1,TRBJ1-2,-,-,TGTGCCAGCAGCCAAGAGTCTAACTATGGCTACACCTTC,CASSQESNYGYTF
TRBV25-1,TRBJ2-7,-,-,TGTGCCAGCAGTGAAGGGCCGTACGAGCAGTACTTC,CASSEGPYEQYF
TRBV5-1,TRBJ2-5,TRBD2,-,TGCGCCAGCAGCTTGTGGGGACTAGCAGAAGAGACCCAGTACTTC,CASSLWGLAEETQYF
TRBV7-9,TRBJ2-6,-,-,TGTGCCAGCAGCATTGACGGTTCTGGGGCCAACGTCCTGACTTTC,CASSIDGSGANVLTF
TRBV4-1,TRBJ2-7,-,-,TGCGCCAGCAGCCAAGAAGACAGAGCCTTCCGCGAGCAGTACTTC,CASSQEDRAFREQYF
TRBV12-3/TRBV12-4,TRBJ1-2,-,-,TGTGCCAGCAGTTTAGTTATCCAAATCTATGGCTACACCTTC,CASSLVIQIYGYTF
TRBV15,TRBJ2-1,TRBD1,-,TGTGCCACCAGCAAGCAGGGGGTTAGGAGTCTTGGGACACGGTACAATGAGCAGTTCTTC,CATSKQGVRSLGTRYNEQFF
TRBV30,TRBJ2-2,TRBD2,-,TGTGCCTGGAGTGTACGTACTAGCGTCGCCGGGGAGCTGTTTTTT,CAWSVRTSVAGELFF
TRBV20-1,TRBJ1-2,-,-,TGCAGTGCTAGAGATCTGATCGACCGACAGGTCTATGGCTACACCTTC,CSARDLIDRQVYGYTF
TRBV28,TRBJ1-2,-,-,TGTGCCAGCAGTTCGGGTGAGGCCAACTATGGCTACACCTTC,CASSSGEANYGYTF
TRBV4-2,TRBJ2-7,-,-,TGTGCCAGCAGCCATTTACAGGATTACGAGCAGTACTTC,CASSHLQDYEQYF
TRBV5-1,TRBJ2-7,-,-,TGCGCCAGCAGCTACGAGGCCCCTCGGCACGAGCAGTACTTC,CASSYEAPRHEQYF
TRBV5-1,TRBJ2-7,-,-,TGCGCCAGCAGCTCGGGACGTTCAATCGACGAGCAGTACTTC,CASSSGRSIDEQYF
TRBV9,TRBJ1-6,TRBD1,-,TGTGCCAGCAGCGTAACGGGACAGGGTGGAGCACCCCTCCACTTT,CASSVTGQGGAPLHF
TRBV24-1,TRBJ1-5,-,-,TGTGCCACCAGTGACCGCAATCAGCCCCAGCATTTT,CATSDRNQPQHF
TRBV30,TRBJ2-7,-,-,TGTGCCTGGACACGTACTAGCTCCTACGAGCAGTACTTC,CAWTRTSSYEQYF
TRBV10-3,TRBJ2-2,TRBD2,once,TGTGCCACCGGGGGACTAAGCGCCTGGGAGCTGTTTTTT,CATGGLSAWELFF
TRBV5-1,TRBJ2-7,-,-,TGCGCCAGCAGCCCCTCAGTGACAGGCTACGAGCAGTACTTC,CASSPSVTGYEQYF
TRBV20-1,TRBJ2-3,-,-,TGCAGTGCTAGGACTCTTAGCGGCTCCACAGATACGCAGTATTTT,CSARTLSGSTDTQYF
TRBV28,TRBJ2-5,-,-,TGTGCCAGCAGGGAAAGGGGGGCCGACCAAGAGACCCAGTACTTC,CASRERGADQETQYF
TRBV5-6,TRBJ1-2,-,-,TGTGCCAGCAGCAGCTCTGAGTTGAGGCTAGCTAACTATGGCTACACCTTC,CASSSSELRLANYGYTF
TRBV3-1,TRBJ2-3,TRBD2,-,TGTGCCAGCAGCCAAGATATAGCGGGGCCTAGCACAGATACGCAGTATTTT,CASSQDIAGPSTDTQYF
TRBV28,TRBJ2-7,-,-,TGTGCCAGCAGTATCCCTCCCGGTTCTACCTCCTACGAGCAGTACTTC,CASSIPPGSTSYEQYF
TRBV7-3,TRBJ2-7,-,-,TGTGCCAGCAGCTTAGGCCCGCGCTCCTACGAGCAGTACTTC,CASSLGPRSYEQYF
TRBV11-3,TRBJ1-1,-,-,TGTGCCAGCAGCTTCTCTACGAACACTGAAGCTTTCTTT,CASSFSTNTEAFF
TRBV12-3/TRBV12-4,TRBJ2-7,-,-,TGTGCCAGCAGTACCTCCTCCGAGCAGTACTTC,CASSTSSEQYF
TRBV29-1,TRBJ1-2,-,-,TGCAGCGTTGAGAGTCAGTCTGGCTACACCTTC,CSVESQSGYTF
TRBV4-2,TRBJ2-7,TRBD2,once,TGTGCCAGCAGCCAAGAACCTAGCGGTGACCCGTCCTACGAGCAGTACTTC,CASSQEPSGDPSYEQYF
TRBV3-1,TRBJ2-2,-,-,TGTGCCAGCAGCCCGGGGCGGACCGGGGAGCTGTTTTTT,CASSPGRTGELFF
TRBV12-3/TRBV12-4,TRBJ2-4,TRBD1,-,TGTGCCAGCAGTCCAGGGACAGGGGGTCTAGCCAAAAACATTCAGTACTTC,CASSPGTGGLAKNIQYF
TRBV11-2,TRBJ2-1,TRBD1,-,TGTGCCAGCAGCTTCCCGAGAGGGACAGGGAGTTTTGAGCAGTTCTTC,CASSFPRGTGSFEQFF
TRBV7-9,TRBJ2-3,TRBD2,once,TGTGCCAGCAGCTTAGCGCTTAGCGGGGGGGCCTGGAGCGCAGATACGCAGTATTTT,CASSLALSGGAWSADTQYF
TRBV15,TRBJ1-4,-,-,TGTGCCACCAGCCCTCAGGTAGATGAAAAACTGTTTTTT,CATSPQVDEKLFF
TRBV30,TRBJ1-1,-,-,TGTGCCTGGAGTGTAGGCGGGGGCCGAGCTTTCTTT,CAWSVGGGRAFF
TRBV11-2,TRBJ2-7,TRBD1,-,TGTGCCAGCAGCCCAAGAAGACAGGGTCCATACTACGAGCAGTACTTC,CASSPRRQGPYYEQYF
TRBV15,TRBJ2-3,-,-,TGTGCCACCAGCAAATCCAAATGGGATACGCAGTATTTT,CATSKSKWDTQYF
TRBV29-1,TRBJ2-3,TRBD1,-,TGCAGCGTCCTGGACAGGGGGCGGAGAGATACGCAGTATTTT,CSVLDRGRRDTQYF
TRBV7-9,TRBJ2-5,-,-,TGTGCCAGCAGCTTAGTAGGGGATCAAGAGACCCAGTACTTC,CASSLVGDQETQYF
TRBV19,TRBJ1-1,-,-,TGTGCCAGTAGTATCGATGTTGGCACTGAAGCTTTCTTT,CASSIDVGTEAFF
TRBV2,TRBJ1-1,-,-,TGTGCCAGCAGTGAATCGGCAGGAGCCTTATCTGAAGCTTTCTTT,CASSESAGALSEAFF
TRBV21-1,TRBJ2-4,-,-,TGTGCCAGCAGCGCACCTTCGGGTTCAGCCAAAAACATTCAGTACTTC,CASSAPSGSAKNIQYF